The 17 T cell receptor beta chains given below trace back to one sample, sequenced in a study of chemoradiotherapy in HPV16-positive cancers. Profiling relied on immunoSEQ multiplex PCR, and the TCRdb table lists in-frame clones only, not all of them. The sample records about 15,000 clones, around 74% being singletons. This material was collected from a patient who underwent chemoradiotherapy. The source of these receptors is a human donor with HPV-associated anogenital cancer.

The chain joins TRBV10-1 to TRBJ2-3; D tentatively reads TRBD1 or TRBD2 (5 bases each). CDR3 size: 14 residues. Germline V gives CDR1 WNHNN, CDR2 SYGVQD (reference sequence). Trimming stripped 8 bases from V and 0 bases from J, with 12 bases between. The CDR3 is CASSGRISTDTQYF. The CDR3 DNA sequence: TGCGCCAGCTCGGGACGGATAAGCACAGATACGCAGTATTTT.

The V call is TRBV7-3, the J call TRBJ2-1; weak D call: TRBD1 (5 bases). CDR1 and CDR2 from the germline V gene are SGHTA and FQGTGA. V gave up 5 bases and J gave up 4 bases, with 12 bases separating them. The CDR3 length is 14 residues. The CDR3 loop is CASSPSGHYNEQFF. The CDR3 DNA follows: TGTGCCAGCAGCCCCTCCGGACATTACAATGAGCAGTTCTTC.

The rearrangement joins TRBV6-1 to TRBJ1-5; no firm D call. The CDR3 spans 14 residues. The V gene's germline CDR1 is MNHNS and CDR2 SASEGT. The germline V and J ends were trimmed by 8 bases and 2 bases, with 13 bases remaining between them. In DNA, the CDR3 is TGTGCCAGCGTGGGGTTGCTCGGCAATCAGCCCCAGCATTTT. Translated, it gives CASVGLLGNQPQHF.

This clone showed up just a few times. The chain recombines TRBV27 with TRBJ2-2; D unresolved. V lost 3 bases and J 0 bases, leaving 2 bases between the germline ends. CDR1 and CDR2 (germline): MNHEY, SMNVEV (reference sequence). The CDR3 covers 13 residues. The CDR3 spells CASSFTNTGELFF. The CDR3 DNA is TGTGCCAGCAGTTTCACGAACACCGGGGAGCTGTTTTTT.

This clone was seen a handful of times. The chain is built from TRBV29-1 and TRBJ2-7; a weak D match, TRBD1 (5 bases). Germline assignment: CDR1 SQVTM and CDR2 ANQGSEA. The CDR3 sequence is 12 residues long. V was pared by 4 bases and J by 7 bases, with 14 bases between. In nucleotides, the CDR3 is TGCAGCGTTGGGTCAGGGTCTAAGGAGCAGTACTTC. The encoded protein is CSVGSGSKEQYF.

This clone was detected only once. The gene calls are TRBV6-5 and TRBJ2-3; TRBD2 matches at 7 bases. The CDR3 has 12 residues. Unmatched junction bases numbered 6, after V lost 6 bases and J lost 9 bases. Germline CDR1 reads MNHEY; CDR2 reads SVGAGI. CDR3 loop: CASRGGGKTQYF. As DNA, the CDR3 is TGTGCCAGCAGGGGGGGAGGGAAGACGCAGTATTTT.

This chain links TRBV7-6 with TRBJ2-3; 11 bases match TRBD2. The germline V gene encodes CDR1 SGHVS and CDR2 FNYEAQ. Trimming removed 5 bases from V and 2 bases from J; junction bases left unmatched: 12. The CDR3 is 18 amino acids. CDR3 coding DNA: TGTGCCAGCAGCCGAGGGACTAGCGGACCTGGGGCCACAGATACGCAGTATTTT. The encoded protein is CASSRGTSGPGATDTQYF.

V is TRBV6-5 and J is TRBJ1-3; D is uncertain. Germline V gene sequence: CDR1 MNHEY, CDR2 SVGAGI. This CDR3 is 15 amino acids long. Trimming took off 6 bases at V and 1 base at J, with 13 bases between the two ends. CDR3 residues: CASSQRTDSGNTIYF. In DNA, the CDR3 is TGTGCCAGCAGCCAGAGGACGGATTCTGGAAACACCATATATTTT.

The rearrangement joins TRBV19 to TRBJ1-2; possibly TRBD1 for D (5 bases). V was clipped by 7 bases and J by 7 bases, with 25 bases between them. The CDR3 contains 16 residues. CDR1 is LNHDA, CDR2 SQIVND, per germline (reference sequence). The CDR3 DNA is TGTGCCAGTAAACGGGGCCCGGCAGGGACTGGGAGTGGCTACACCTTC. Translation gives CASKRGPAGTGSGYTF.

The chain combines TRBV5-1 with TRBJ2-5; a possible D gene is TRBD2 (6 bases). This CDR3 comprises 14 residues. Germline CDR1 reads SGHRS; CDR2 reads YFSETQ. V was trimmed by 4 bases and J by 5 bases, leaving 15 bases between them. CDR3 in amino acids: CASSLSGGLETQYF. CDR3 nucleotides: TGCGCCAGCAGCCTCTCAGGAGGGCTGGAGACCCAGTACTTC.

The V and J genes are TRBV6-4 and TRBJ2-3; TRBD1 might be the D (6 bases). Trimming pared 0 bases from V and 0 bases from J, leaving 10 bases between. Per germline, CDR1 MRHNA and CDR2 SNTAGT. This CDR3 comprises 16 residues. CDR3 sequence reads: CASSDSRGSSTDTQYF. For the CDR3, the DNA is TGTGCCAGCAGTGACTCGAGGGGGTCCAGCACAGATACGCAGTATTTT.

This chain uses TRBV6-5 with TRBJ1-3, with D perhaps TRBD1 (5 bases). V lost 6 bases and J lost 7, with 19 bases in between. Per germline, CDR1 MNHEY and CDR2 SVGAGI. This CDR3 region has 15 residues. In DNA, the CDR3 is TGTGCCAGCAGCCGACAGTTGGGGGAGAGGAACACCATATATTTT. This gives the protein CASSRQLGERNTIYF.

The genes are TRBV29-1 and TRBJ1-1, with 9 nucleotides matching TRBD1. CDR1 is SQVTM, CDR2 ANQGSEA, per germline. CDR3 length: 13 residues. The V and J ends lost 6 bases and 4 bases, in that order; junction bases with no gene match: 6. CDR3 sequence reads: CSVTGGAGTEAFF. The CDR3 region has the DNA TGCAGCGTAACAGGGGGCGCGGGCACTGAAGCTTTCTTT.

The chain links TRBV6-5 to TRBJ2-1; 8 nucleotides agree with TRBD2. CDR1 and CDR2 (germline): MNHEY, SVGAGI. This CDR3 has 15 residues. V lost 6 bases to trimming and J lost 0 bases; unmatched junction nucleotides: 4. The CDR3 here is CASSTSGVSYNEQFF. The CDR3 DNA sequence: TGTGCCAGCAGCACTAGCGGAGTCTCCTACAATGAGCAGTTCTTC.

The rearrangement joins TRBV28 to TRBJ1-4, with TRBD1 matching 8 bases. Germline CDR1 is MDHEN and CDR2 is SYDVKM. This CDR3 contains 12 residues. V shed 10 bases, J shed 8 bases, and the junction held 6 bases outside the gene matches. CDR3 DNA sequence: TGTGCCACGGGACAGGTTGGGGAAAAACTGTTTTTT. Encoded protein: CATGQVGEKLFF.

A few counts support this clone. The gene calls are TRBV9 and TRBJ2-1; possible D gene TRBD2, 6 bases. Germline V gene sequence: CDR1 SGDLS, CDR2 YYNGEE. V dropped 4 bases and J dropped 5 bases, with 7 bases sitting between them. The CDR3 covers 12 residues. This chain's CDR3 is CASSPSDNEQFF. As DNA, the CDR3 is TGTGCCAGCAGCCCTAGCGACAATGAGCAGTTCTTC. The full variable domain, completed using reference TRBV9 and TRBJ2-1, is DSGVTQTPKHLITATGQRVTLRCSPRSGDLSVYWYQQSLDQGLQFLIQYYNGEERAKGNILERFSAQQFPDLHSELNLSSLELGDSALYFCASSPSDNEQFFGPGTRLTVL.

This rearrangement joins TRBV7-2 to TRBJ2-1, with 7 bases aligning to TRBD2. Losses at the gene ends were 5 bases for V and 11 bases for J; bases not matched to a gene: 9. The V gene's germline CDR1 is SGHTA and CDR2 FQGNSA. This CDR3 comprises 13 residues. The DNA for the CDR3 is TGTGCCAGCAGCCGGATGAGCGGGGAAAAGCAGTTCTTC. This sequence encodes CASSRMSGEKQFF.